A single sample gave rise to the 32 T cell receptor beta chains below, sequenced in a study of cytomegalovirus exposure and HLA in healthy donors. 60 Vbeta and 13 Jbeta primers were used in PCR. Sequencing used immunoSEQ multiplex PCR; TCRdb keeps in-frame clones, though not all of them. The sample totals 200,000 to 250,000 clones. The source material was PBMCs. The receptors come from a young woman in good health and CMV-seropositive.

CDR3 loop: CASSMPGTLQRNTGELFF. The DNA of the CDR3 is TGTGCCAGTAGTATGCCCGGGACTCTCCAAAGGAACACCGGGGAGCTGTTTTTT. The chain is built from TRBV19 and TRBJ2-2; a weak D match, TRBD2 (6 bases). Germline CDR1 LNHDA, CDR2 SQIVND (reference sequence). Trimming left V 3 bases short and J 1 base short, with 18 bases between. This CDR3 contains 18 residues. The whole variable domain, filled in from reference TRBV19 and TRBJ2-2, reads DGGITQSPKYLFRKEGQNVTLSCEQNLNHDAMYWYRQDPGQGLRLIYYSQIVNDFQKGDIAEGYSVSREKKESFPLTVTSAQKNPTAFYLCASSMPGTLQRNTGELFFGEGSRLTVL.

CDR3 sequence reads: CASSQDPLDNNYGYTF. CDR3 nucleotide sequence: TGCGCCAGCAGCCAAGATCCACTAGACAACAACTATGGCTACACCTTC. The chain carries TRBV4-3 and TRBJ1-2; D gene ambiguous. The CDR3 runs to 16 residues. V was shortened by 0 bases and J by 2 bases, with 13 bases between the two germline ends. CDR1 LGHNA and CDR2 YSLEER come from the germline V gene.

J is TRBJ2-7 and V is TRBV5-1, with TRBD2 identical over 10 bases. Germline V lookup: CDR1 SGHRS, CDR2 YFSETQ. This CDR3 region has 16 residues. V was clipped by 0 bases and J by 7 bases; unmatched bases: 10. The CDR3 sequence is CASSLALAGGFEEQYF. The CDR3, as DNA: TGCGCCAGCAGCTTGGCTTTAGCGGGGGGATTTGAGGAGCAGTACTTC.

The genes are TRBV6-5 and TRBJ1-1; 9 positions match TRBD1. The V gene's germline CDR1 is MNHEY and CDR2 SVGAGI. The V segment lost 5 bases and the J segment 7 bases; nucleotides outside the gene matches: 8. This CDR3 spans 14 amino acids. Here the CDR3 reads CASSDTGGSFEAFF. CDR3 coding DNA: TGTGCCAGCAGTGATACAGGGGGCTCTTTTGAAGCTTTCTTT.

The chain joins TRBV9 to TRBJ2-1; 7 bases line up with TRBD1. Germline V gives CDR1 SGDLS, CDR2 YYNGEE. With 4 bases clipped from V and 7 bases from J, the junction kept 8 bases outside the gene matches. The CDR3 sequence is 14 residues long. This CDR3 reads CASSTGTAGNEQFF. The CDR3 DNA is TGTGCCAGCAGCACCGGGACAGCCGGGAATGAGCAGTTCTTC. Complete variable domain (other parts from reference TRBV9 and TRBJ2-1): DSGVTQTPKHLITATGQRVTLRCSPRSGDLSVYWYQQSLDQGLQFLIQYYNGEERAKGNILERFSAQQFPDLHSELNLSSLELGDSALYFCASSTGTAGNEQFFGPGTRLTVL.

The V and J genes are TRBV6-6 and TRBJ1-4, with TRBD1 matching over 7 bases. The CDR3 covers 14 residues. Germline V lookup: CDR1 MNHNY, CDR2 SVGAGI (reference sequence). With V trimmed by 2 bases and J by 12 bases, 9 bases remained unmatched. The chain's CDR3 is CASSYLRDSGELFF. The CDR3 bases are TGTGCCAGCAGTTACCTCCGGGACAGCGGTGAACTGTTTTTT.

V and J are TRBV19 and TRBJ1-3; D might be TRBD1 (6 bases). Trimming cost V 7 bases and J 3 bases, with 10 bases left between them. This CDR3 has 13 residues. Germline loops: CDR1 LNHDA, CDR2 SQIVND (reference sequence). The CDR3 loop reads CASKNRDGNTIYF. The CDR3 DNA sequence: TGTGCCAGTAAAAACAGGGATGGAAACACCATATATTTT.

The V gene is TRBV5-1, the J gene TRBJ2-3; 7 bases are a match to TRBD2. Germline V gives CDR1 SGHRS, CDR2 YFSETQ. CDR3 length: 15 residues. Unmatched junction bases numbered 7, after V lost 5 bases and J lost 1 base. CDR3 sequence reads: CASRRTSDRTDTQYF. CDR3 DNA sequence: TGCGCCAGCAGGCGTACTAGCGACCGCACAGATACGCAGTATTTT.

The V call is TRBV9, the J call TRBJ2-1; TRBD1 might be the D (7 bases). CDR3 length: 15 amino acids. V lost 2 bases and J lost 6, with 15 bases in between. In germline, CDR1 is SGDLS, CDR2 YYNGEE. CDR3 region: CASSVLEGAVNEQFF. The CDR3 DNA follows: TGTGCCAGCAGCGTTTTGGAGGGGGCGGTCAATGAGCAGTTCTTC.

The chain couples TRBV7-9 to TRBJ1-5; TRBD1 matches 7 bases. Germline V gene lookup returns CDR1 SEHNR and CDR2 FQNEAQ (reference sequence). The junction had 3 bases not matched to a gene; V was cut back by 5 bases and J by 2 bases. The CDR3 loop spans 14 amino acids. CDR3 sequence: CASSNTGGNQPQHF. The CDR3 bases are TGTGCCAGCAGCAACACAGGGGGCAATCAGCCCCAGCATTTT.

This rearrangement joins TRBV10-1 to TRBJ1-2, with TRBD1 identical over 7 bases. V shed 5 bases and J 8 bases; nucleotides not matched to a gene: 8. The CDR3 consists of 13 residues. Germline CDR1 reads WNHNN; CDR2 reads SYGVQD (reference sequence). CDR3 sequence: CASSLTGFYGYTF. Written as DNA, the CDR3 is TGCGCCAGCAGTCTGACAGGGTTTTACGGCTACACCTTC.

The rearrangement links TRBV6-5 to TRBJ2-7; a possible D gene is TRBD2 (5 bases). This CDR3 has 13 residues. V lost 8 bases, J lost 6 bases, and 17 bases lay in between. Germline CDR1 and CDR2: MNHEY and SVGAGI. CDR3 bases: TGTGCCAGCTGGGGAGCTTCACTGAGCGAGCAGTACTTC. It codes for CASWGASLSEQYF.

J is TRBJ1-1 and V is TRBV5-1; tentative D call: TRBD1 (6 bases). V was cut by 0 bases and J by 1 base, with 13 bases left in between. Germline CDR1 reads SGHRS; CDR2 reads YFSETQ. This CDR3 is 16 amino acids long. CDR3 bases: TGCGCCAGCAGCTTGGTGTGGGGGACAACGAACACTGAAGCTTTCTTT. This encodes CASSLVWGTTNTEAFF.

This chain connects TRBV7-2 to TRBJ1-2, with 9 bases identical to TRBD1. Germline CDR1 reads SGHTA; CDR2 reads FQGNSA. The CDR3 extends over 14 amino acids. The J segment lost 8 bases and the V segment lost 4 bases, leaving 8 bases of the junction unmatched. In DNA form, the CDR3 reads TGTGCCAGCAGCTCGACTACAGGGGGCGGCGGCTACACCTTC. It translates to CASSSTTGGGGYTF.

Worth noting for this clone: This specimen includes other DNA sequences encoding the same CDR3. The chain combines TRBV18 with TRBJ1-5, with TRBD1 matching 8 bases. With 4 bases clipped from V and 0 bases from J, the junction kept 8 bases outside the gene matches. The germline V gene has CDR1 KGHSH and CDR2 LQKENI. The CDR3 totals 17 residues. The chain's CDR3 is CASSLNSGGYSNQPQHF. CDR3 in DNA: TGTGCCAGCTCACTAAACTCAGGGGGCTATAGCAATCAGCCCCAGCATTTT. The entire variable domain, with the rest obtained from reference TRBV18 and TRBJ1-5, is as follows: NAGVMQNPRHLVRRRGQEARLRCSPMKGHSHVYWYRQLPEEGLKFMVYLQKENIIDESGMPKERFSAEFPKEGPSILRIQQVVRGDSAAYFCASSLNSGGYSNQPQHFGDGTRLSIL.

The J gene is TRBJ1-6, the V gene TRBV7-2; the D is unclear. CDR1 is SGHTA, CDR2 FQGNSA, per germline. The CDR3 length is 18 residues. V was trimmed by 2 bases and J by 3 bases, leaving 17 bases between them. The chain's CDR3 is CASSLTIGSRSYNSPLHF. Here the CDR3 DNA reads TGTGCCAGCAGCTTAACGATCGGATCTAGGAGCTATAATTCACCCCTCCACTTT. The full variable domain, completed using reference TRBV7-2 and TRBJ1-6, is GAGVSQSPSNKVTEKGKDVELRCDPISGHTALYWYRQSLGQGLEFLIYFQGNSAPDKSGLPSDRFSAERTGGSVSTLTIQRTQQEDSAVYLCASSLTIGSRSYNSPLHFGNGTRLTVT.

The chain links TRBV4-2 to TRBJ2-7; TRBD2 is a possible D gene (7 bases). Germline V gene data show CDR1 as LGHNA and CDR2 as YNFKEQ. This CDR3 comprises 15 residues. The ends were cut back, 0 bases at V and 6 bases at J, with 15 bases in the middle. CDR3 nucleotide sequence: TGTGCCAGCAGCCAAGAATGGGGGGGGGCGAGCGAGCAGTACTTC. Its protein is CASSQEWGGASEQYF.

This chain connects TRBV5-1 to TRBJ2-5; TRBD1 matches at 8 bases. The CDR3 is 16 residues long. V lost 0 bases to trimming and J lost 4 bases; unmatched junction nucleotides: 8. The germline CDR1 and CDR2 sequences are SGHRS and YFSETQ. CDR3 sequence: CASSLAFRGRAETQYF. CDR3 bases: TGCGCCAGCAGCTTGGCTTTCAGGGGGCGAGCAGAGACCCAGTACTTC.

The CDR3, as DNA: TGTGCCAGCAGCTTGGCGACAGGGGGCTCTGGAAACACCATATATTTT. Protein sequence: CASSLATGGSGNTIYF. This chain connects TRBV5-5 to TRBJ1-3, with TRBD1 matching 9 bases. The CDR3 totals 16 residues. The germline V gene has CDR1 SGHKS and CDR2 YYEKEE (reference sequence). V lost 0 bases and J lost 0; bases outside the gene matches: 1.

The CDR3 reads CASSYSESKFF. Written as DNA, the CDR3 is TGTGCCAGCAGTTACAGTGAGAGTAAGTTCTTC. This sequence joins TRBV6-6 and TRBJ2-1; no clear D. Trimming removed 2 bases at V and 14 bases at J, with 10 bases between. CDR1 and CDR2 (germline): MNHNY, SVGAGI (reference sequence). The CDR3 is 11 residues long.

The chain recombines TRBV27 with TRBJ2-5; TRBD2 agrees at 10 bases. This CDR3 is 16 amino acids long. Germline lookup yields CDR1 MNHEY and CDR2 SMNVEV (reference sequence). With 3 bases clipped from V and 5 bases from J, the junction kept 9 bases outside the gene matches. The CDR3 loop is CASSLLLAGVAETQYF. CDR3 sequence (DNA): TGTGCCAGCAGTTTGCTTCTAGCGGGAGTTGCGGAGACCCAGTACTTC.

The chain links TRBV10-3 to TRBJ1-1; D remains ambiguous. Germline CDR1 reads ENHRY; CDR2 reads SYGVKD. The CDR3 has 15 amino acids. V was pared by 0 bases and J by 1 base, with 9 bases between. CDR3 DNA: TGTGCCATCAGTGAGTCTCTGCGGTCGAACACTGAAGCTTTCTTT. Its translation: CAISESLRSNTEAFF.

The gene calls are TRBV19 and TRBJ2-3, with TRBD2 identical over 10 bases. The CDR3 runs 16 residues. Germline assignment: CDR1 LNHDA and CDR2 SQIVND (reference sequence). V lost 3 bases, J lost 5 bases, and 8 bases stayed unmatched. The CDR3 DNA reads TGTGCCAGTAGTATCCGTCTAGCGGGAGCTTTAGATACGCAGTATTTT. It translates to CASSIRLAGALDTQYF.

This chain uses TRBV5-1 with TRBJ2-2, with 10 bases fitting TRBD1. The CDR3 extends over 16 amino acids. The junction had 3 bases not matched to a gene; V was cut back by 0 bases and J by 4 bases. Germline CDR1 reads SGHRS; CDR2 reads YFSETQ. The chain's CDR3 is CASSLGQGAATGELFF. In DNA form, the CDR3 reads TGCGCCAGCAGCTTGGGACAGGGGGCGGCCACCGGGGAGCTGTTTTTT.

In DNA form, the CDR3 reads TGTGCCAGCAGCTTACGGCTAGACACTGAAGCTTTCTTT. Translating it yields CASSLRLDTEAFF. The chain joins TRBV7-8 to TRBJ1-1; D not resolved. Trimming removed 2 bases at V and 3 bases at J, with 7 bases between. Germline-derived CDR1 and CDR2 are SGHVS and FQNEAQ. The CDR3 is 13 residues long.

This chain uses TRBV5-1 with TRBJ1-1; D ambiguous. This CDR3 has 15 amino acids. V dropped 6 bases and J dropped 1 base, with 16 bases sitting between them. Germline V lookup: CDR1 SGHRS, CDR2 YFSETQ. CDR3 sequence reads: CASTRLTLGNTEAFF. The DNA for the CDR3 is TGCGCCAGCACCCGGCTGACACTCGGGAACACTGAAGCTTTCTTT.

The chain employs TRBV4-3 and TRBJ2-3, with D maybe TRBD2 (5 bases). V shed 0 bases and J shed 2 bases, with 15 bases lying between them. The CDR3 totals 17 residues. Germline CDR1 reads LGHNA; CDR2 reads YSLEER. The CDR3: CASSQDAVGDDTDTQYF. In DNA, the CDR3 is TGCGCCAGCAGCCAAGATGCAGTGGGAGACGACACAGATACGCAGTATTTT.

The genes are TRBV2 and TRBJ1-2; TRBD1 aligns across 8 bases. The V and J ends lost 6 bases and 8 bases, in that order; junction bases with no gene match: 14. This CDR3 is built from 15 residues. The V gene's germline CDR1 is SNHLY and CDR2 FYNNEI. CDR3 sequence (DNA): TGTGCCAGCAGGTCCGGGACAGGAGCCTCCTGGGGCTACACCTTC. Residues: CASRSGTGASWGYTF. Variable domain in full (rest from reference TRBV2 and TRBJ1-2): EPEVTQTPSHQVTQMGQEVILRCVPISNHLYFYWYRQILGQKVEFLVSFYNNEISEKSEIFDDQFSVERPDGSNFTLKIRSTKLEDSAMYFCASRSGTGASWGYTFGSGTRLTVV.

This chain joins TRBV6-1 and TRBJ2-2; possible D gene TRBD2, 5 bases. Germline V gene sequence: CDR1 MNHNS, CDR2 SASEGT. Trimming took off 2 bases at V and 7 bases at J, with 8 bases between the two ends. The CDR3 sequence is 13 residues long. The CDR3 here is CASSENRDGELFF. Here the CDR3 DNA reads TGTGCCAGCAGTGAAAATCGGGACGGGGAGCTGTTTTTT.

The chain links TRBV19 to TRBJ2-5; 9 bases are shared with TRBD2. J gave up 2 bases and V 3 bases, and 4 bases lay outside the gene matches. This CDR3 has 15 residues. CDR1 is LNHDA, CDR2 SQIVND, per germline (reference sequence). The CDR3 DNA reads as TGTGCCAGTAGTATCTTCCTAGCGGGGCAAGAGACCCAGTACTTC. This encodes CASSIFLAGQETQYF. Using reference TRBV19 and TRBJ2-5 for the parts outside the CDR3, the full variable domain is DGGITQSPKYLFRKEGQNVTLSCEQNLNHDAMYWYRQDPGQGLRLIYYSQIVNDFQKGDIAEGYSVSREKKESFPLTVTSAQKNPTAFYLCASSIFLAGQETQYFGPGTRLLVL.

J is TRBJ2-6 and V is TRBV11-3; the match to TRBD1 covers 7 bases. V shed 5 bases, J shed 2 bases, and the junction held 6 bases outside the gene matches. Per germline, CDR1 SGHNT and CDR2 YENEEA. The CDR3 is made up of 16 amino acids. The CDR3, as DNA: TGTGCCAGCAGCGCAGGACAGGTACCTGGGGCCAACGTCCTGACTTTC. This codes for CASSAGQVPGANVLTF.

With respect to this clone: Since the CDR3 does not end with the conserved phenylalanine or tryptophan, this likely comes from a read error. The chain combines TRBV11-2 with TRBJ1-2; D perhaps matches TRBD1 (6 bases). With 5 bases removed from V and 4 bases from J, the gap between germline ends came to 17 bases. The V gene's germline CDR1 is SGHAT and CDR2 FQNNGV. The CDR3 runs 15 residues. The CDR3 DNA follows: TGTGCCAGCAGCGCCTACCACGACAGGAGCTATGGCTACACCCTC. Its translation is CASSAYHDRSYGYTL.